This TCR beta chain came from a study of blood T cell repertoires in COVID-19. Study as a whole: PBMCs, B-cell-depleted T cells, or T cells provided the cDNA or gDNA that made up the material.

This clone came up a few times. V lost 0 bases and J lost 5, with 10 bases in between. Germline V gives CDR1 LGHDT, CDR2 YNNKEL (reference sequence). The CDR3 runs to 14 residues. The protocol was immunoSEQ multiplex PCR, while the TCRdb copy is restricted to in-frame clones and leaves out a portion. Among about 130,000 clones listed, about four fifths were seen once. This chain connects TRBV3-1 (or the pseudogene TRBV3-2) to TRBJ1-1, with a weak D call TRBD1 (6 bases). The specimen was peripheral blood. This TCR was recovered from a woman of 80 years or more with acute or convalescent COVID-19. The CDR3 loop is CASSQDLRGTEAFF. The CDR3 DNA reads as TGTGCCAGCAGCCAAGATCTAAGGGGGACTGAAGCTTTCTTT.